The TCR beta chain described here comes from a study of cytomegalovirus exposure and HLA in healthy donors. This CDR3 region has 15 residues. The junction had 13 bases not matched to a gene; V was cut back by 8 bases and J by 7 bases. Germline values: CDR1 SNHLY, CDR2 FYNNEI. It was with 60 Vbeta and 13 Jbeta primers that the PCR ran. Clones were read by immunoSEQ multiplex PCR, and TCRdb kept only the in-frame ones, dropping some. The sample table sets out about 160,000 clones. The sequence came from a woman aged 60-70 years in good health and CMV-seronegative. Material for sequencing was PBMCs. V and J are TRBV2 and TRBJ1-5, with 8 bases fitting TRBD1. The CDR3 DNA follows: TGTGCCAGCGCCAGCGGCAGGGGGCAACGACAGCCCCAGCATTTT. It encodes CASASGRGQRQPQHF.